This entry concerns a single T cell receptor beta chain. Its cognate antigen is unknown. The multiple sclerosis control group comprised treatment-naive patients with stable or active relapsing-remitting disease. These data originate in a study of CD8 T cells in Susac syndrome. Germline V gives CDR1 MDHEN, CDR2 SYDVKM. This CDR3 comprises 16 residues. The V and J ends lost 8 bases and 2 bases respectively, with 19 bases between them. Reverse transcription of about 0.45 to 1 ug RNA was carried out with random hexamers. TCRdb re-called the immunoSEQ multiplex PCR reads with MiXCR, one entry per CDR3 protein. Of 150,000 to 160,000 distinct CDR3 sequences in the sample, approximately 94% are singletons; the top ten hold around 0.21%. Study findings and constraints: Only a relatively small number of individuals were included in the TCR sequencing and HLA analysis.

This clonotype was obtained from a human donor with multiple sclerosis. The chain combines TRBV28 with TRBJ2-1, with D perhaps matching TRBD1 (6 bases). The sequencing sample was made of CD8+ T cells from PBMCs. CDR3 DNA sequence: TGTGCCAGCCTTCGACAGAGGGGGTGGGCCTACAATGAGCAGTTCTTC. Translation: CASLRQRGWAYNEQFF. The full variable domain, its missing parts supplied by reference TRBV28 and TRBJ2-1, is DVKVTQSSRYLVKRTGEKVFLECVQDMDHENMFWYRQDPGLGLRLIYFSYDVKMKEKGDIPEGYSVSREKKERFSLILESASTNQTSMYLCASLRQRGWAYNEQFFGPGTRLTVL.